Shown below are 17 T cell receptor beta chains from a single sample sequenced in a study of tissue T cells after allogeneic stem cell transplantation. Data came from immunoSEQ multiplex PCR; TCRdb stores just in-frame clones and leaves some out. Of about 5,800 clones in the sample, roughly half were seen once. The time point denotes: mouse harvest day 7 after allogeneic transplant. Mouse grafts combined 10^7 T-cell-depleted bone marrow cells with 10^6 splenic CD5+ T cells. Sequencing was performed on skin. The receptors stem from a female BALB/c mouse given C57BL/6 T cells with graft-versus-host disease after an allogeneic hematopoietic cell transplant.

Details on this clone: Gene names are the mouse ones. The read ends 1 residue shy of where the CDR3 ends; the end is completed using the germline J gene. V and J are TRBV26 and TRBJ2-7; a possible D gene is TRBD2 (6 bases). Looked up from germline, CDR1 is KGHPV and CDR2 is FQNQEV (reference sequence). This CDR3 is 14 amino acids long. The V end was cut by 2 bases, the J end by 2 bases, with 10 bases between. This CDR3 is CASSLAGATYEQYF. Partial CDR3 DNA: TGTGCCAGCAGTCTGGCTGGGGCCACCTATGAACAGTAC.

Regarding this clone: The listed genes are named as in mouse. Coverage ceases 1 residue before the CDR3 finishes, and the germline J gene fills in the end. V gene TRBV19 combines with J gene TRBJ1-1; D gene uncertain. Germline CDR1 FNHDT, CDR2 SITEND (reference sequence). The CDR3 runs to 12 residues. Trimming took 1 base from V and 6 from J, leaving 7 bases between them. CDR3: CASSIPPAEVFF. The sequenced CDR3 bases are TGTGCCAGCAGTATACCGCCAGCAGAAGTCTTC.

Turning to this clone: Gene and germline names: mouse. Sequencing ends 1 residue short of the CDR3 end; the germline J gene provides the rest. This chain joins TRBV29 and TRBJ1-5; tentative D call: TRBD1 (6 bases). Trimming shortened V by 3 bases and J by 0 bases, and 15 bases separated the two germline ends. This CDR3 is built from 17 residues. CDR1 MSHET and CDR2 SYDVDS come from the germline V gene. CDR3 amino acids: CASSLEGEIYNNQAPLF. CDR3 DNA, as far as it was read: TGTGCTAGCAGTTTGGAGGGGGAGATTTATAACAACCAGGCTCCGCTT.

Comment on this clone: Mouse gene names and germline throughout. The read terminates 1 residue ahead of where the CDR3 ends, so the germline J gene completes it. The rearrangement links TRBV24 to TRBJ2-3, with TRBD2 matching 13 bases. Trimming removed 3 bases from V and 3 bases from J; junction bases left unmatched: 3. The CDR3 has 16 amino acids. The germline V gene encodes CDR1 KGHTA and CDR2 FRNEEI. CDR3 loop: CASSLRDWGGAETLYF. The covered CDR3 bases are TGTGCCAGCAGTCTACGGGACTGGGGGGGGGCAGAAACGCTGTAT.

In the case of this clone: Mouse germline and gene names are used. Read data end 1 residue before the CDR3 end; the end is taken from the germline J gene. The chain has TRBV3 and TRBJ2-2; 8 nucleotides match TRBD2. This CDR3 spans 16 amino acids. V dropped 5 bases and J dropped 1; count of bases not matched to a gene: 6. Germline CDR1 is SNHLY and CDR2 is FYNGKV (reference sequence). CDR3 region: CASSPPGTGNTGQLYF. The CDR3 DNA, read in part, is TGTGCCAGCAGCCCCCCCGGGACTGGAAACACCGGGCAGCTCTAC. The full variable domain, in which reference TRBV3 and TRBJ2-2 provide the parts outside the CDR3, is GPKVLQIPSHQIIDMGQMVTLNCDPVSNHLYFYWYKQILGQQMEFLVNFYNGKVMEKSKLFKDQFSVERPDGSYFTLKIQPTALEDSAVYFCASSPPGTGNTGQLYFGEGSKLTVL.

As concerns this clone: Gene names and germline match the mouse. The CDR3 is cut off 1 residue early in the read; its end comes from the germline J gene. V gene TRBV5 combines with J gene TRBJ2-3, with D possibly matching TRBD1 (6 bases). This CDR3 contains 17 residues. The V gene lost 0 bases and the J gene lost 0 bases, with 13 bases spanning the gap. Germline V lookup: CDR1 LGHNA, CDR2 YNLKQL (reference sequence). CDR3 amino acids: CASSQDPGQNSAETLYF. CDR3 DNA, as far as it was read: TGTGCCAGCAGCCAAGATCCCGGACAGAATAGTGCAGAAACGCTGTAT.

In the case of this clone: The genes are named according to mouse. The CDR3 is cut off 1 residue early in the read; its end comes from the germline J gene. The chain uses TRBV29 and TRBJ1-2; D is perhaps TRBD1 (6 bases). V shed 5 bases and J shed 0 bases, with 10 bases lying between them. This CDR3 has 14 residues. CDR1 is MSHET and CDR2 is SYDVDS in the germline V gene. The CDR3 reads CASSTGTTNSDYTF. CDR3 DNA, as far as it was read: TGTGCTAGCAGTACCGGGACAACAAACTCCGACTACACC.

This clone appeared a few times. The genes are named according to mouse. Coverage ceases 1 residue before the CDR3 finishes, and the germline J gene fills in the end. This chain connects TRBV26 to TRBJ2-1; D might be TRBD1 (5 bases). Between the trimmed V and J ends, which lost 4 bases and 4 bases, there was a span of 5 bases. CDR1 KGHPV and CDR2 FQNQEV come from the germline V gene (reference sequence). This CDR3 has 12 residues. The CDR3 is CASSRQYAEQFF. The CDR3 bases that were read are TGTGCCAGCAGTCGACAGTATGCTGAGCAGTTC.

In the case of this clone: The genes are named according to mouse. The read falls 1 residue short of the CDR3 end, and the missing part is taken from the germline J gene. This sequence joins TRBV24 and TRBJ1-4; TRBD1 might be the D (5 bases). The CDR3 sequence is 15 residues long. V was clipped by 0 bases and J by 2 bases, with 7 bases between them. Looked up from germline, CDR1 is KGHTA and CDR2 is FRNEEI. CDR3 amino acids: CASSLYGQSNERLFF. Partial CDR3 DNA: TGTGCCAGCAGTCTGTATGGACAATCCAACGAAAGATTATTT.

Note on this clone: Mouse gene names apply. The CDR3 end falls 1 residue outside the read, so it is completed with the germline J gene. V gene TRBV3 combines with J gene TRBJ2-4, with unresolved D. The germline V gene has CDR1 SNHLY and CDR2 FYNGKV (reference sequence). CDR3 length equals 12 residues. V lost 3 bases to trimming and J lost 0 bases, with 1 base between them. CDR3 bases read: TGTGCCAGCAGCTTGAGTCAAAACACCTTGTAC. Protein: CASSLSQNTLY. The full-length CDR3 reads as CASSLSQNTLYF. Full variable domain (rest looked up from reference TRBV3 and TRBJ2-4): GPKVLQIPSHQIIDMGQMVTLNCDPVSNHLYFYWYKQILGQQMEFLVNFYNGKVMEKSKLFKDQFSVERPDGSYFTLKIQPTALEDSAVYFCASSLSQNTLYFGAGTRLSVL.

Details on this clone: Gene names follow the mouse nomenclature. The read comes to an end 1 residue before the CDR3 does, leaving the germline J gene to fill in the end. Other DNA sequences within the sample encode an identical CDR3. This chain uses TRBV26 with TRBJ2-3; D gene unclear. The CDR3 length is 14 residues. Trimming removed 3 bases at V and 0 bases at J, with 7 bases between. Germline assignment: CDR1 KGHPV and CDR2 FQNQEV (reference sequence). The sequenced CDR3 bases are TGTGCCAGCAGTCTTGGAAGTAGTGCAGAAACGCTGTAT. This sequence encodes CASSLGSSAETLY. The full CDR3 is CASSLGSSAETLYF.

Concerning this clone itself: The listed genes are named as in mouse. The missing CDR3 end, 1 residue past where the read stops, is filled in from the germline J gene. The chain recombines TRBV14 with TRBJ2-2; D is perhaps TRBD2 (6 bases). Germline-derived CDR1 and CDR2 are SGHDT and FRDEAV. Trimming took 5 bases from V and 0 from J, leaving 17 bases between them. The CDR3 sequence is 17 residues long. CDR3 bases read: TGTGCCAGCAGCCCAGGGACTACCCTCTCAAACACCGGGCAGCTCTAC. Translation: CASSPGTTLSNTGQLY. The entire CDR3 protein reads CASSPGTTLSNTGQLYF.

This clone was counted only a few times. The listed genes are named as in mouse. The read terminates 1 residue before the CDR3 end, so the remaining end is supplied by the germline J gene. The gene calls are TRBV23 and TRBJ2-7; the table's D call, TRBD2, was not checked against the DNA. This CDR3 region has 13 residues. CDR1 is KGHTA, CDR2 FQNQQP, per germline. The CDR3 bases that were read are TGCTCCAGCAGTAGACTGGGGGTGTATGAACAGTAC. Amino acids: CSSSRLGVYEQY. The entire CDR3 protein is CSSSRLGVYEQYF.

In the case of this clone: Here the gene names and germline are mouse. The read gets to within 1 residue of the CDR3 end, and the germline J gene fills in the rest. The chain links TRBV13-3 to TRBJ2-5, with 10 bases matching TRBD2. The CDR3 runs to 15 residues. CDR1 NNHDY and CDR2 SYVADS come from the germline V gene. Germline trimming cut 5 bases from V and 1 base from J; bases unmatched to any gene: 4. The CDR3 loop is CASSPDWGDQDTQYF. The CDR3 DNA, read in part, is TGTGCCAGCAGCCCCGACTGGGGGGACCAAGACACCCAGTAC.

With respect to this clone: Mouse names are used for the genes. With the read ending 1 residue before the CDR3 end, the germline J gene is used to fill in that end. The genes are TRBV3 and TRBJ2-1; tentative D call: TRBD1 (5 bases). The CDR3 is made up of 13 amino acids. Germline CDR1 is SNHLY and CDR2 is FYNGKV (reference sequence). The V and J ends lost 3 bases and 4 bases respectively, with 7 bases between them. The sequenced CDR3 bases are TGTGCCAGCAGCTTTCAGGGTTATGCTGAGCAGTTC. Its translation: CASSFQGYAEQF. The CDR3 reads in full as CASSFQGYAEQFF.

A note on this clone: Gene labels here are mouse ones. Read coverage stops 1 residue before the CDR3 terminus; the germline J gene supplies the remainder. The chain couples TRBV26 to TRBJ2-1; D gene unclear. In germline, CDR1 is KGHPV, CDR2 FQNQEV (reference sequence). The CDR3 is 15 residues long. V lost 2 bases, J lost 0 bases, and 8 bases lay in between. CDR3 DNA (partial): TGTGCCAGCAGTCTGAGTGGTCTTAACTATGCTGAGCAGTTC. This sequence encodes CASSLSGLNYAEQF. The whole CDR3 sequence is CASSLSGLNYAEQFF.

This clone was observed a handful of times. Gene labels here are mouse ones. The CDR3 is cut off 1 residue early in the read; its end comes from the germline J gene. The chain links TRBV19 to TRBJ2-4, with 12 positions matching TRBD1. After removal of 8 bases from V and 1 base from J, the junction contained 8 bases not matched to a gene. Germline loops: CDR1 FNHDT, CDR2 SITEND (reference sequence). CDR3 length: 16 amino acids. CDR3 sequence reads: CAREPGQGAGQNTLYF. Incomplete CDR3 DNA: TGTGCCAGGGAACCGGGACAGGGGGCGGGTCAAAACACCTTGTAC.